Below, 27 T cell receptor beta chains from the same sample are listed, as sequenced in a study of CD8 T cells in ankylosing spondylitis. TCRdb recomputed calls from the 5' RACE reads with MiXCR, one row per CDR3 protein. The sample includes about 250,000 distinct CDR3 sequences, more than 9% of them seen just once. Sequencing was done on a sample of blood, either unsorted or a sorted T cell fraction (not recorded which). Receptors were obtained from a male donor with ankylosing spondylitis or in good health (not recorded which).

This clonotype occurred many times. The V gene is TRBV20-1, the J gene TRBJ2-1; D gene unclear. V dropped 6 bases and J dropped 6 bases, with 27 bases sitting between them. Germline V gene lookup returns CDR1 DFQATT and CDR2 SNEGSKA (reference sequence). CDR3 length: 17 amino acids. DNA for the CDR3: TGCAGTGCAAAACACCGGGCCTCCCCCCCAACCGGCAATGAGCAGTTCTTC. This encodes CSAKHRASPPTGNEQFF.

The gene calls are TRBV7-8 and TRBJ2-5; 12 positions agree with TRBD2. Germline CDR1 and CDR2: SGHVS and FQNEAQ. The V and J ends lost 0 bases and 2 bases, in that order; junction bases with no gene match: 4. This CDR3 region has 17 residues. The CDR3 DNA reads TGTGCCAGCAGCTTAGCAGGTCTAGCGGGGGGGCAAGAGACCCAGTACTTC. Its protein is CASSLAGLAGGQETQYF.

This clonotype was found a few times. The V gene is TRBV5-1, the J gene TRBJ2-3; D not certain. Trimming took off 2 bases at V and 6 bases at J, with 13 bases between the two ends. The CDR3 spans 14 residues. Germline V lookup: CDR1 SGHRS, CDR2 YFSETQ. This CDR3 reads CASSFSRPQDTQYF. The CDR3 DNA follows: TGCGCCAGCAGCTTCAGCCGGCCGCAGGATACGCAGTATTTT.

This clonotype was found a few times. The genes are TRBV10-3 and TRBJ1-1; TRBD1 might be the D (6 bases). Germline CDR1 and CDR2: ENHRY and SYGVKD. CDR3 length equals 13 residues. Trimming pared 8 bases from V and 0 bases from J, leaving 10 bases between. CDR3 in DNA: TGTGCCATCCAGGGGACGGTGAACACTGAAGCTTTCTTT. It yields the protein CAIQGTVNTEAFF.

This clonotype was seen repeatedly, ten times or more. This chain uses TRBV5-6 with TRBJ2-7; D might be TRBD1 (6 bases). The CDR3 sequence is 12 residues long. Trimming left V 4 bases short and J 3 bases short, with 8 bases between. CDR1 and CDR2 (germline): SGHDT, YYEEEE. The CDR3 DNA sequence: TGTGCCAGCAGCCCGGGACACTACGAGCAGTACTTC. Translated, it gives CASSPGHYEQYF.

On this clonotype: One junction end does not reproduce the germline sequence, and a read error may be involved. The J gene is TRBJ2-3, the V gene TRBV12-3 or TRBV12-4; 8 bases match TRBD1. This CDR3 is built from 17 residues. CDR3 sequence (DNA): TGTGCCAGCAGCCTAGGCCGGACAGGGAGTAGCACAGATGCGCAGTATTTT. As protein: CASSLGRTGSSTDAQYF.

This clonotype came up a few times. The chain has TRBV7-2 and TRBJ2-1; 8 positions match TRBD1. Per germline, CDR1 SGHTA and CDR2 FQGNSA. V trimming: 6 bases; J trimming: 8 bases; junction bases outside the gene matches: 9. This CDR3 region has 14 residues. The CDR3 coding sequence is TGTGCCAGCAGTCGACAGGGACAGGTCGATGAGCAGTTCTTC. Translation gives CASSRQGQVDEQFF. Using reference TRBV7-2 and TRBJ2-1 for the parts outside the CDR3, the full variable domain is GAGVSQSPSNKVTEKGKDVELRCDPISGHTALYWYRQSLGQGLEFLIYFQGNSAPDKSGLPSDRFSAERTGGSVSTLTIQRTQQEDSAVYLCASSRQGQVDEQFFGPGTRLTVL.

This clonotype was counted at least ten times. V gene TRBV29-1 combines with J gene TRBJ1-2, with TRBD1 matching 9 bases. CDR1 and CDR2 from the germline V gene are SQVTM and ANQGSEA. This CDR3 has 13 residues. V lost 6 bases, J lost 7 bases, and 9 bases stayed unmatched. CDR3 sequence (DNA): TGCAGCGTAACAACAGGGGGCGCGGGTGGCTACACCTTC. This translates into CSVTTGGAGGYTF. Full variable domain (remainder filled in from reference TRBV29-1 and TRBJ1-2): SAVISQKPSRDICQRGTSLTIQCQVDSQVTMMFWYRQQPGQSLTLIATANQGSEATYESGFVIDKFPISRPNLTFSTLTVSNMSPEDSSIYLCSVTTGGAGGYTFGSGTRLTVV.

In its sample, this clonotype was seen many times. V usage is TRBV19 and J usage is TRBJ1-5; D is perhaps TRBD1 (5 bases). Germline loops: CDR1 LNHDA, CDR2 SQIVND (reference sequence). This CDR3 is built from 15 residues. The V end was cut by 7 bases, the J end by 5 bases, with 18 bases between. DNA for the CDR3: TGTGCCAGTACCGACCTCGGGGGTTTTTATCAGCCCCAGCATTTT. Translation gives CASTDLGGFYQPQHF.

This clonotype was seen ten or more times. CDR3 coding DNA: TGTGCCAGCAGTTCGACTAGCGGAGGCTCCTACGAGCAGTACTTC. It encodes CASSSTSGGSYEQYF. The rearrangement uses TRBV6-2 or TRBV6-3 and TRBJ2-7; 9 bases align to TRBD2. V gave up 4 bases and J gave up 0 bases; unmatched junction bases: 4. Germline-derived CDR1 and CDR2 are MNHEY and SVGEGT. The CDR3 has 15 residues.

This clonotype appeared many times. The J gene is TRBJ1-2, the V gene TRBV12-3 or TRBV12-4; tentatively, D is TRBD1 (5 bases). The CDR3 sequence is 15 residues long. V lost 5 bases and J lost 0, with 13 bases in between. The CDR3 DNA reads TGTGCCAGCAGTCCGGGACGGGCTACTAACTATGGCTACACCTTC. As protein: CASSPGRATNYGYTF.

V gene TRBV20-1 combines with J gene TRBJ2-5; TRBD2 aligns across 9 bases. V lost 4 bases and J lost 4; bases outside the gene matches: 10. CDR3 length: 15 amino acids. Germline V gives CDR1 DFQATT, CDR2 SNEGSKA (reference sequence). This CDR3 is CSANAAGGVRETQYF. CDR3 coding DNA: TGCAGTGCTAACGCCGCGGGGGGGGTTAGAGAGACCCAGTACTTC.

This clonotype was detected ten times or more. The chain carries TRBV4-2 and TRBJ2-7; 7 bases align to TRBD2. This CDR3 contains 16 residues. V lost 1 base, J lost 2 bases, and 8 bases stayed unmatched. Looked up from germline, CDR1 is LGHNA and CDR2 is YNFKEQ. Written as DNA, the CDR3 is TGTGCCAGCAGCCAAGTTCAAGGAGCGGGAACCTACGAGCAGTACTTC. Encoded protein: CASSQVQGAGTYEQYF.

This clonotype has a handful of counts. The rearrangement links TRBV4-1 to TRBJ1-1; TRBD1 might be the D (5 bases). V lost 0 bases to trimming and J lost 0 bases, with 11 bases between them. Germline assignment: CDR1 MGHRA and CDR2 YSYEKL. The length of the CDR3 is 16 residues. CDR3: CASSQDPGTLNTEAFF. As DNA, the CDR3 is TGCGCCAGCAGCCAAGATCCCGGGACCTTGAACACTGAAGCTTTCTTT.

This clonotype was observed many times. The gene calls are TRBV20-1 and TRBJ2-3, with 8 positions matching TRBD2. Germline CDR1 and CDR2: DFQATT and SNEGSKA (reference sequence). J lost 5 bases, V lost 3 bases, and 13 bases had no gene match. The CDR3 spans 16 residues. DNA for the CDR3: TGCAGTGCTAGCCTCTCTGCGGGGGGTAGAGGAGATACGCAGTATTTT. This encodes CSASLSAGGRGDTQYF.

Many counts were recorded for this clonotype. The J gene is TRBJ2-1, the V gene TRBV20-1; D is perhaps TRBD1 (5 bases). Per the germline V gene, CDR1 is DFQATT and CDR2 is SNEGSKA (reference sequence). The V gene lost 3 bases and the J gene lost 5 bases, with 17 bases spanning the gap. The CDR3 sequence is 15 residues long. The CDR3 loop is CSASRVGVGHNEQFF. The DNA of the CDR3 is TGCAGTGCTAGCAGGGTTGGGGTCGGGCACAATGAGCAGTTCTTC.

This clonotype appeared a few times. The chain uses TRBV29-1 and TRBJ2-5; no definite D call. CDR1 and CDR2 from the germline V gene are SQVTM and ANQGSEA. V was clipped by 1 base and J by 4 bases, with 7 bases between them. This CDR3 comprises 12 residues. CDR3 nucleotides: TGCAGCGTTGAAGGGAGTGGAGAGACCCAGTACTTC. Protein: CSVEGSGETQYF.

In this sample, this clonotype turned up many times. The chain has TRBV7-7 and TRBJ2-2, with 11 bases matching TRBD1. Trimming cost V 5 bases and J 4 bases; bases outside gene matches: 6. The germline gives CDR1 SSHAT, CDR2 FNYEAQ (reference sequence). CDR3 length: 16 amino acids. CDR3 residues: CASSLGQGAVTGELFF. Written as DNA, the CDR3 is TGTGCCAGCAGCCTAGGACAGGGGGCTGTCACCGGGGAGCTGTTTTTT.

The rearrangement links TRBV7-2 to TRBJ1-2, with 7 bases fitting TRBD1. The ends lost 4 bases at V and 5 bases at J; junction bases unmatched: 13. Germline loops: CDR1 SGHTA, CDR2 FQGNSA. The CDR3 covers 16 residues. The CDR3 protein is CASSSRQGRVDYGYTF. CDR3 nucleotides: TGTGCCAGCAGCTCTCGACAGGGTAGGGTGGATTATGGCTACACCTTC.

This clonotype was found a few times. The V and J genes are TRBV11-2 and TRBJ1-2; D ambiguous. The ends were cut back, 1 base at V and 4 bases at J, with 7 bases in the middle. The germline V gene encodes CDR1 SGHAT and CDR2 FQNNGV. This CDR3 is 13 amino acids long. The CDR3 sequence: CASSLGELYGYTF. Written as DNA, the CDR3 is TGTGCCAGCAGCTTAGGAGAGCTCTATGGCTACACCTTC.

This clonotype was recorded many times. This sequence joins TRBV12-3 or TRBV12-4 and TRBJ2-2; TRBD1 or TRBD2 may be the D gene (7 bases each). V was trimmed by 10 bases and J by 6 bases, leaving 12 bases between them. The CDR3 spans 12 residues. The CDR3 bases are TGTGCCACCCAGGGGGGGCCCGGGGAGCTGTTTTTT. Its protein is CATQGGPGELFF.

V usage is TRBV10-1 and J usage is TRBJ2-5; 7 bases are shared with TRBD1. Germline CDR1 and CDR2: WNHNN and SYGVQD (reference sequence). The CDR3 runs 13 residues. J gave up 4 bases and V 4 bases, and 3 bases lay outside the gene matches. The CDR3, as DNA: TGCGCCAGCAGTGTGACAGGGTTAGAGACCCAGTACTTC. Translated, it gives CASSVTGLETQYF.

This clonotype was seen repeatedly, ten times or more. The chain recombines TRBV10-3 with TRBJ2-5, with D unresolved. Germline V gene data show CDR1 as ENHRY and CDR2 as SYGVKD. The CDR3 covers 11 residues. Deletions cut 0 bases from V and 5 bases from J, with 1 base between. The CDR3 DNA follows: TGTGCCATCAGTGAGTCGGAGACCCAGTACTTC. It yields the protein CAISESETQYF.

Points on this clonotype: A much larger clone lies a single base off, so this may be a read error. V usage is TRBV6-1 and J usage is TRBJ1-2; 10 positions agree with TRBD1. The CDR3 totals 13 residues. Germline CDR1 reads MNHNS; CDR2 reads SASEGT. Here the CDR3 DNA reads TGTGCCAGCCGACAGGGGGCTAGTTATGACTACACCTTC. Translated, it gives CASRQGASYDYTF.

This clonotype was observed at least ten times. The V gene is TRBV7-2, the J gene TRBJ2-7; 8 nucleotides align to TRBD2. With V trimmed by 4 bases and J by 1 base, 12 bases remained unmatched. There are 17 residues in the CDR3. CDR1 is SGHTA, CDR2 FQGNSA, per germline. The CDR3 loop is CASSYYTGGGASYEQYF. CDR3 coding DNA: TGTGCCAGCAGCTATTATACGGGAGGGGGGGCATCCTACGAGCAGTACTTC.

This clonotype was seen ten or more times. This chain joins TRBV4-1 and TRBJ2-1; weak D call: TRBD2 (5 bases). V shed 1 base and J shed 5 bases, with 12 bases lying between them. Germline assignment: CDR1 MGHRA and CDR2 YSYEKL. The CDR3 length is 15 residues. CDR3 sequence reads: CASSQVPRADNEQFF. CDR3 coding DNA: TGCGCCAGCAGCCAAGTCCCAAGAGCGGACAATGAGCAGTTCTTC.

V is TRBV5-1 and J is TRBJ2-1, with 9 bases that match TRBD2. Per germline, CDR1 SGHRS and CDR2 YFSETQ. The V and J ends lost 2 bases and 2 bases, in that order; junction bases with no gene match: 2. CDR3 size: 15 residues. In DNA form, the CDR3 reads TGCGCCAGCAGCTTTACTAGCGGGCCCTACAATGAGCAGTTCTTC. Its translation: CASSFTSGPYNEQFF.